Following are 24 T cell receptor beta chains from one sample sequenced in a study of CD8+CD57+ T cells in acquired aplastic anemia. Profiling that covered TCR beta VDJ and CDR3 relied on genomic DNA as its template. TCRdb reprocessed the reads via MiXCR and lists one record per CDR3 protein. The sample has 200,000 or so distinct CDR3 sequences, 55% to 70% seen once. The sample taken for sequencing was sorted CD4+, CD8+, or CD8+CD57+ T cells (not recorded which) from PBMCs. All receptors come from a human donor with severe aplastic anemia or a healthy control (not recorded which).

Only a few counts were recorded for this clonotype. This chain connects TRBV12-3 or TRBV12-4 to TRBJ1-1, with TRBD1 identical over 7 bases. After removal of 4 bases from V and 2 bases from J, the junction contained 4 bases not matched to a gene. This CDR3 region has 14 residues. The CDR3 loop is CASSSRDRNTEAFF. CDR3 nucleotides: TGTGCCAGCAGTTCCAGGGACAGAAACACTGAAGCTTTCTTT.

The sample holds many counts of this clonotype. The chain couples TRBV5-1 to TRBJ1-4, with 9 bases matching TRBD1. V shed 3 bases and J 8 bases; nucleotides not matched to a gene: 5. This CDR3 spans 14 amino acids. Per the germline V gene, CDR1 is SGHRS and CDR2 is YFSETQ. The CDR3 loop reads CASSSGTGNEKLFF. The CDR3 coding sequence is TGCGCCAGCAGCTCCGGGACAGGGAACGAAAAACTGTTTTTT.

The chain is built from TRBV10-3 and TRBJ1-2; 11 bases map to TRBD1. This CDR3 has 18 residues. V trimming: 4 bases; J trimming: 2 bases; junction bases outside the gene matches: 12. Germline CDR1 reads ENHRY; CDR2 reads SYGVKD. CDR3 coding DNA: TGTGCCATCAGTGTACTACAACCGGGGACAGGGGGAAACTATGGCTACACCTTC. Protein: CAISVLQPGTGGNYGYTF.

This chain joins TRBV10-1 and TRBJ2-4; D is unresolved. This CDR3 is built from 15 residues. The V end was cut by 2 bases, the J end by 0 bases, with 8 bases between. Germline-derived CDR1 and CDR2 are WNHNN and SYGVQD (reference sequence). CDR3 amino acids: CASSEGQLAKNIQYF. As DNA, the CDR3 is TGCGCCAGCAGTGAGGGGCAGCTAGCCAAAAACATTCAGTACTTC.

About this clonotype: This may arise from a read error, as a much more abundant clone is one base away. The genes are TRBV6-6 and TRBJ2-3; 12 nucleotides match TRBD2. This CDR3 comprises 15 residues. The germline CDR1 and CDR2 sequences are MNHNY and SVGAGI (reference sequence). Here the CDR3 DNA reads TGTGCCTGCAGTTGGGCGACTAGCGGGGGAGATACGCAGTATTTT. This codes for CACSWATSGGDTQYF.

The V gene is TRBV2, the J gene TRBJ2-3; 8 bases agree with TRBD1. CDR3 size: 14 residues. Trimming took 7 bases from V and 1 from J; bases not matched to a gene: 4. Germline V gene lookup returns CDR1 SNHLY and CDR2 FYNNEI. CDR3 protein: CASTDRGRTDTQYF. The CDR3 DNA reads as TGTGCCAGCACAGACAGGGGACGCACAGATACGCAGTATTTT.

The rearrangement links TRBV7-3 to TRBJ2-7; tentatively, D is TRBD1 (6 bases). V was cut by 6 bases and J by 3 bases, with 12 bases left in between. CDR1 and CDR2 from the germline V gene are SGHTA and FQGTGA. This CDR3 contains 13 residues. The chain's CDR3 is CASRRQEIYEQYF. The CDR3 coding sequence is TGTGCCAGCAGGAGACAGGAAATCTACGAGCAGTACTTC.

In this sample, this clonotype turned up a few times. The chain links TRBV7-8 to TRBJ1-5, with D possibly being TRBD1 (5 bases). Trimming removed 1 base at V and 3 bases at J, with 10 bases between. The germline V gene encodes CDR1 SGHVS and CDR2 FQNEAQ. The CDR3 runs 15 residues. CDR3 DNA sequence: TGTGCCAGCAGCTTAGGTGGGGACTACAATCAGCCCCAGCATTTT. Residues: CASSLGGDYNQPQHF.

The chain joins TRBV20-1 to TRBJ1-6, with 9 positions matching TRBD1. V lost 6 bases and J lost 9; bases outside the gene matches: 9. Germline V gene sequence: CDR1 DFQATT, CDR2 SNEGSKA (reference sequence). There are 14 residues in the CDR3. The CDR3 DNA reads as TGCAGTGCCCGGCGGGACAGGGAGAGTTCACCCCTCCACTTT. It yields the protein CSARRDRESSPLHF.

CDR3 DNA: TGTGCCATCAGTGAGTCAGAGTCCAAAGCTTTCTTT. Translated, it gives CAISESESKAFF. The rearrangement joins TRBV10-3 to TRBJ1-1; D uncertain. With 0 bases removed from V and 9 bases from J, the gap between germline ends came to 8 bases. This CDR3 is 12 amino acids long. Germline CDR1 reads ENHRY; CDR2 reads SYGVKD.

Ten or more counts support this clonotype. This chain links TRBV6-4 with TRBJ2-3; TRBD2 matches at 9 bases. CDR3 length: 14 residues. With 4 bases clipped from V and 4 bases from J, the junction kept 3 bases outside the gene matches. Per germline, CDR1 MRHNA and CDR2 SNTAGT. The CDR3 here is CASSVLAGADTQYF. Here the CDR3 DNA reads TGTGCCAGCAGTGTTTTAGCGGGGGCAGATACGCAGTATTTT.

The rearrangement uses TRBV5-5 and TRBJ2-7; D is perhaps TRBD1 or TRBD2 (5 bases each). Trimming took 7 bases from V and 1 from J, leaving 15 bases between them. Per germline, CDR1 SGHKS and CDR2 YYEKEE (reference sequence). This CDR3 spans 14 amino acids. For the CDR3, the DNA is TGTGCCAGCGCCCTGGGGACGGGGTCCTACGAGCAGTACTTC. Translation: CASALGTGSYEQYF.

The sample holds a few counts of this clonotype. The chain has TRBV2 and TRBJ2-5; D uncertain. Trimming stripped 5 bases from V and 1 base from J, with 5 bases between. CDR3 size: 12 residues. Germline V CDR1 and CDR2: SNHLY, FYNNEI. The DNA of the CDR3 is TGTGCCAGCAGTCCGCTCCAAGAGACCCAGTACTTC. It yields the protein CASSPLQETQYF.

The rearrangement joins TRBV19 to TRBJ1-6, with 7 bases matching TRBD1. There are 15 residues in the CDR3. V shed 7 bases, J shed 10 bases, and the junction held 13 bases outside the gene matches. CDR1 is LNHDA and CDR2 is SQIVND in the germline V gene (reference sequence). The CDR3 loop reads CASTLAGRGGSPLHF. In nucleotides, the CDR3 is TGTGCCAGTACTCTCGCCGGCAGGGGGGGATCACCCCTCCACTTT.

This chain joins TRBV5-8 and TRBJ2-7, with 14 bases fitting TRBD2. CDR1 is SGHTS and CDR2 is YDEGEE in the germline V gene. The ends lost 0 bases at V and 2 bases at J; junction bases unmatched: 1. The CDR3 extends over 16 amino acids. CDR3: CASSLEGLAGAYEQYF. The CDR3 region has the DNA TGTGCCAGCAGCTTGGAGGGACTAGCGGGAGCCTACGAGCAGTACTTC.

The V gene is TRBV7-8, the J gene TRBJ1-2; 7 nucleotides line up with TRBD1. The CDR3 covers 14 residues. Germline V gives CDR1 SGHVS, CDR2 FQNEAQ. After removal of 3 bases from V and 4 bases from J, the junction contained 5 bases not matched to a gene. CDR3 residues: CASSLSTGPYGYTF. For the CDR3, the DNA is TGTGCCAGCAGCTTGTCGACAGGGCCCTATGGCTACACCTTC.

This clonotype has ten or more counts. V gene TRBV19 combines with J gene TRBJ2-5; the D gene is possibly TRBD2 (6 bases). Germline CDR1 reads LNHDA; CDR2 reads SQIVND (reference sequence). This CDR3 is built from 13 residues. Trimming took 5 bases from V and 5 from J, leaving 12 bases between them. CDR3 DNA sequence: TGTGCCAGTAGTTTCGGGGGTTTGGAGACCCAGTACTTC. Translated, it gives CASSFGGLETQYF.

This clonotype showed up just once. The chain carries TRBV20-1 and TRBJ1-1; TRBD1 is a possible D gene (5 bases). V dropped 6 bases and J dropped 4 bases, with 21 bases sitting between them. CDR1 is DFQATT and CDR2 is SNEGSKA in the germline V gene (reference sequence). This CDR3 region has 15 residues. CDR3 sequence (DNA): TGCAGTGCCTCGGGTGTACACGAACAGGTCACTGAAGCTTTCTTT. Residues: CSASGVHEQVTEAFF.

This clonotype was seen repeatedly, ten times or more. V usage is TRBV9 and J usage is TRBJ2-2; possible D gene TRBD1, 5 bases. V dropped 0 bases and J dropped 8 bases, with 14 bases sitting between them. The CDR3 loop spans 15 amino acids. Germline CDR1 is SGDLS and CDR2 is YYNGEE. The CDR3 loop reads CASSVEGQSWGELFF. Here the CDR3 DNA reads TGTGCCAGCAGCGTAGAGGGGCAGTCGTGGGGGGAGCTGTTTTTT.

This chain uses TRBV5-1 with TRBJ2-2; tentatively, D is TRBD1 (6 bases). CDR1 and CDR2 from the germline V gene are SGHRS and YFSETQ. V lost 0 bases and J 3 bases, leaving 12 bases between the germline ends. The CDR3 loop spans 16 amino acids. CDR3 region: CASSLGAGADTGELFF. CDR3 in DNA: TGCGCCAGCAGCTTGGGGGCAGGGGCCGACACCGGGGAGCTGTTTTTT.

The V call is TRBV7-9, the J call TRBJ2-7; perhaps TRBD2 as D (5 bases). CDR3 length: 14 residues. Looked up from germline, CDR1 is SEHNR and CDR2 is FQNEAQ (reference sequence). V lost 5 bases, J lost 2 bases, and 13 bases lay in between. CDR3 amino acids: CASSPTSTTYEQYF. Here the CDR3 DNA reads TGTGCCAGCAGCCCTACTAGTACCACCTACGAGCAGTACTTC.

This CDR3 reads CSARGQTYEQYF. The CDR3 bases are TGCAGTGCTAGAGGTCAGACCTACGAGCAGTACTTC. This chain uses TRBV20-1 with TRBJ2-7; D is undetermined. This CDR3 has 12 amino acids. Germline V lookup: CDR1 DFQATT, CDR2 SNEGSKA (reference sequence). Trimming removed 1 base from V and 2 bases from J, with 6 bases in between.

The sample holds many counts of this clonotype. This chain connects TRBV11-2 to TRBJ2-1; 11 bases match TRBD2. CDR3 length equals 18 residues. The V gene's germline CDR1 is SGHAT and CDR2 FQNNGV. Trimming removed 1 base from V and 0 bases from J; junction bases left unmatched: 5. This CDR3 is CASSLGLAGGSSYNEQFF. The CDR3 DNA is TGTGCCAGCAGCTTAGGGCTAGCGGGGGGTTCCTCCTACAATGAGCAGTTCTTC.

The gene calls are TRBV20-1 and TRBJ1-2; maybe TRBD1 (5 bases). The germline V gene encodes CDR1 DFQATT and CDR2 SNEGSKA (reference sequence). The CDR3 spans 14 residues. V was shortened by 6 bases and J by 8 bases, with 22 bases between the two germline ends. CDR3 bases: TGCAGTGCGAACGGCCCCAAGGCGGGGGAAGGCTACACCTTC. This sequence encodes CSANGPKAGEGYTF.